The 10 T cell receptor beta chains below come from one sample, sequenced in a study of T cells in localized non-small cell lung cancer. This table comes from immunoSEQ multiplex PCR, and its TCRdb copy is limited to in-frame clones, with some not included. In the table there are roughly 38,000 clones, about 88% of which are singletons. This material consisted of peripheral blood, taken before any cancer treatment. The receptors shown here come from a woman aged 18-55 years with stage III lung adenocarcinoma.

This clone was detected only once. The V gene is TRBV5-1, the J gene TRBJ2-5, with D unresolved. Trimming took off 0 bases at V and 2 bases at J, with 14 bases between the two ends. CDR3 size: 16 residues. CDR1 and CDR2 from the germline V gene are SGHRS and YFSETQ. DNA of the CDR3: TGCGCCAGCAGCTTGGTACCAGGCAATCCTCAAGAGACCCAGTACTTC. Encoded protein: CASSLVPGNPQETQYF. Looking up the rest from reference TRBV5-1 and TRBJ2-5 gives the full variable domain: KAGVTQTPRYLIKTRGQQVTLSCSPISGHRSVSWYQQTPGQGLQFLFEYFSETQRNKGNFPGRFSGRQFSNSRSEMNVSTLELGDSALYLCASSLVPGNPQETQYFGPGTRLLVL.

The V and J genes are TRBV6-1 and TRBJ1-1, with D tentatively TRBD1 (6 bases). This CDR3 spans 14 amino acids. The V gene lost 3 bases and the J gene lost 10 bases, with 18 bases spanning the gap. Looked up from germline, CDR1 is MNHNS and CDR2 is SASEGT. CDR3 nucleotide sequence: TGTGCCAGCAGTGATTTGTTAAGGGGGGATGGAGCTTTCTTT. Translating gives CASSDLLRGDGAFF.

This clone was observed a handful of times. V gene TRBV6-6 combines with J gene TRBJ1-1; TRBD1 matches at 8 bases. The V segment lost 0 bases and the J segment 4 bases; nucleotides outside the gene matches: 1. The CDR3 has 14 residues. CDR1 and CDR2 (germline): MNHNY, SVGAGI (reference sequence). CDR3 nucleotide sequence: TGTGCCAGCAGTTACTCCACAGGGGGCACTGAAGCTTTCTTT. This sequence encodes CASSYSTGGTEAFF.

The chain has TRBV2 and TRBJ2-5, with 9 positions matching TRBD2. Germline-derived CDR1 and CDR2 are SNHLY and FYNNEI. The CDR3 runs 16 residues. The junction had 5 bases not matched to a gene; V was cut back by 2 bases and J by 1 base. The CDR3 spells CASSETVAGAQETQYF. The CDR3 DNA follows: TGTGCCAGCAGTGAAACGGTAGCGGGGGCCCAAGAGACCCAGTACTTC.

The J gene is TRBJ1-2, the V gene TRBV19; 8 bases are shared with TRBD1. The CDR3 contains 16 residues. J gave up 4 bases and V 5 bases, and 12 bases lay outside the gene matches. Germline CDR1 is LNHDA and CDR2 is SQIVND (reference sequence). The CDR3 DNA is TGTGCCAGTAGTGACCGGGGGCAGGGGGCCATCTATGGCTACACCTTC. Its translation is CASSDRGQGAIYGYTF.

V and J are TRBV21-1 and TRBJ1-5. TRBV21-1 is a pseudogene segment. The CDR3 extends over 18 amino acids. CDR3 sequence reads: CASSKGLGRPLRNQPQHF. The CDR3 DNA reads TGTGCCAGCAGCAAAGGTCTGGGACGGCCTTTGCGCAATCAGCCCCAGCATTTT.

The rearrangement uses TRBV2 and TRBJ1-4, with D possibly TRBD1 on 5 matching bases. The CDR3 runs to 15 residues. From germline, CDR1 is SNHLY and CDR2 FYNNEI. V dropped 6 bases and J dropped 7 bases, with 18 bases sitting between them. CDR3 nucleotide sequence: TGTGCCAGCAGCGACGACAGCGGATATGGTGAAAAACTGTTTTTT. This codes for CASSDDSGYGEKLFF.

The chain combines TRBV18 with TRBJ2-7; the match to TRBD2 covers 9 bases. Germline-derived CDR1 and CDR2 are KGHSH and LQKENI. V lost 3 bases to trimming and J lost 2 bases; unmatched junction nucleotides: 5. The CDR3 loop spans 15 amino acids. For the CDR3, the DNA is TGTGCCAGCTCACCTTCTAGCGGGGTGGCCTACGAGCAGTACTTC. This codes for CASSPSSGVAYEQYF.

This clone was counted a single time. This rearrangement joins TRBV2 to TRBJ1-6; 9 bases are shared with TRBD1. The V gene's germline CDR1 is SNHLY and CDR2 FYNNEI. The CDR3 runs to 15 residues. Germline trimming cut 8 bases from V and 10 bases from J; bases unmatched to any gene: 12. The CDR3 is CASRQGGVPGSPLHF. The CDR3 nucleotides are TGTGCCAGCCGACAGGGGGGAGTCCCAGGATCACCCCTCCACTTT.

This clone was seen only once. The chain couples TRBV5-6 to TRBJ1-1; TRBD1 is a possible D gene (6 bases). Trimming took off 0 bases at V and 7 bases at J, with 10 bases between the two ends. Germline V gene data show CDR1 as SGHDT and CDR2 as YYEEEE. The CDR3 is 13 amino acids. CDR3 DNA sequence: TGTGCCAGCAGCTTGGTGGCAGGGGATGAAGCTTTCTTT. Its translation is CASSLVAGDEAFF. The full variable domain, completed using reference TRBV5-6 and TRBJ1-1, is DAGVTQSPTHLIKTRGQQVTLRCSPKSGHDTVSWYQQALGQGPQFIFQYYEEEERQRGNFPDRFSGHQFPNYSSELNVNALLLGDSALYLCASSLVAGDEAFFGQGTRLTVV.